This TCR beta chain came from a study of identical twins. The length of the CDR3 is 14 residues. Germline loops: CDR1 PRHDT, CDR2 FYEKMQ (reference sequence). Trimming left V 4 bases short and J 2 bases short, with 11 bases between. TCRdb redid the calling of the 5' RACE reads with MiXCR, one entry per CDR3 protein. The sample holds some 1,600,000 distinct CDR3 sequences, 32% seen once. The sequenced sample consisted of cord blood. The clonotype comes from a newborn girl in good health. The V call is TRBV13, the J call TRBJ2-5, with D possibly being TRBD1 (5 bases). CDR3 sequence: CASSYQTAQETQYF. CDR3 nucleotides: TGTGCCAGCAGCTACCAGACAGCTCAAGAGACCCAGTACTTC.